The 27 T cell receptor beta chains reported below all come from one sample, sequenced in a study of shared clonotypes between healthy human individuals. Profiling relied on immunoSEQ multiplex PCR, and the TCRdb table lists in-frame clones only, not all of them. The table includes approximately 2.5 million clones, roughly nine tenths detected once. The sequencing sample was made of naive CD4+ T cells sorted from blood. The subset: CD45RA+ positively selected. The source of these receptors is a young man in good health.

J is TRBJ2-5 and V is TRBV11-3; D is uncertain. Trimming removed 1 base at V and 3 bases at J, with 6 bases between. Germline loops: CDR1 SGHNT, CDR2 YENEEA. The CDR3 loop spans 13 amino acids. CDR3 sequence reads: CASSLGIEETQYF. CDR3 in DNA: TGTGCCAGCAGCTTAGGAATTGAAGAGACCCAGTACTTC.

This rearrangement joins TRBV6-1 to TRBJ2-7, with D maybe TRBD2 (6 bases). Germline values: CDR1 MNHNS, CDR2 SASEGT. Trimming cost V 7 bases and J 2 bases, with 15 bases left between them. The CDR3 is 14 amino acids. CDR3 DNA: TGTGCCAGCACCCCCCCCGGGAGAGCCTACGAGCAGTACTTC. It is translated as CASTPPGRAYEQYF.

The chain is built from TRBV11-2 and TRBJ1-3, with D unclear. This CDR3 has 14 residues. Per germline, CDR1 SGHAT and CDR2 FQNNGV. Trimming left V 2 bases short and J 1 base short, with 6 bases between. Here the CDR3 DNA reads TGTGCCAGCAGCTTACAGGTGTCTGGAAACACCATATATTTT. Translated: CASSLQVSGNTIYF.

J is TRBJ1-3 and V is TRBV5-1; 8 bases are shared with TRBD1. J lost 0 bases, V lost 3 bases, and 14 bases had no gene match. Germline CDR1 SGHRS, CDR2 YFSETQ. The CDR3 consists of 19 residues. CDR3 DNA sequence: TGCGCCAGCAGCTCGGATCCCGGGACAGGAGTGATCTCTGGAAACACCATATATTTT. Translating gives CASSSDPGTGVISGNTIYF.

The CDR3 DNA reads as TGTGCCAGCAGCTTAATTCTAATTGGGAGGCAGGACGGGGAGCTGTTTTTT. Residues: CASSLILIGRQDGELFF. V usage is TRBV7-2 and J usage is TRBJ2-2, with a weak D call TRBD2 (6 bases). Per germline, CDR1 SGHTA and CDR2 FQGNSA. This CDR3 spans 17 amino acids. Trimming stripped 2 bases from V and 7 bases from J, with 20 bases between.

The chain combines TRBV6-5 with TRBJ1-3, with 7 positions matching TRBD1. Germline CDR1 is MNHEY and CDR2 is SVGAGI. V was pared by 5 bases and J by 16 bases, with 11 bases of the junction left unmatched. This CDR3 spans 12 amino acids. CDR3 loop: CASSNLQGRGYF. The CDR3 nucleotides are TGTGCCAGCAGTAACCTACAGGGGCGAGGTTATTTT.

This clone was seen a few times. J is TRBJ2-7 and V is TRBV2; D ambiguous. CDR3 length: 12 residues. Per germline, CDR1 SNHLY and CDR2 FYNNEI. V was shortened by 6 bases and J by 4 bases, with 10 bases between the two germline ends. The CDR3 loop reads CASSEMGYEQYF. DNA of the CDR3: TGTGCCAGCAGCGAGATGGGGTACGAGCAGTACTTC.

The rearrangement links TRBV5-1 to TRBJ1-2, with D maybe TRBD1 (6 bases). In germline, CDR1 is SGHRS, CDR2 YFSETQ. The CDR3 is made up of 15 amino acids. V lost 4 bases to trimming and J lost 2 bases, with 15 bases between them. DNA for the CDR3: TGCGCCAGCAGCGACCCCAGGAGGGGGAACTATGGCTACACCTTC. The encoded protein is CASSDPRRGNYGYTF.

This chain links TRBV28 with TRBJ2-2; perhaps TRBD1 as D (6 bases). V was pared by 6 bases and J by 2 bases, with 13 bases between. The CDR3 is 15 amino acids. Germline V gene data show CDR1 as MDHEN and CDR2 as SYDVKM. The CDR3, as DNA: TGTGCCAGCAGGACCGGGACACTTAACACCGGGGAGCTGTTTTTT. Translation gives CASRTGTLNTGELFF.

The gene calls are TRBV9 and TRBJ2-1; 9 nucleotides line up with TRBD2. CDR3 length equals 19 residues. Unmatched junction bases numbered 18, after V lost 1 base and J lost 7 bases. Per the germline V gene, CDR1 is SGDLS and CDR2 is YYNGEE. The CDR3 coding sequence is TGTGCCAGCAGCGTAAGCTGGTCTAGCGGGATGAAAAATGTAAATGAGCAGTTCTTC. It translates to CASSVSWSSGMKNVNEQFF.

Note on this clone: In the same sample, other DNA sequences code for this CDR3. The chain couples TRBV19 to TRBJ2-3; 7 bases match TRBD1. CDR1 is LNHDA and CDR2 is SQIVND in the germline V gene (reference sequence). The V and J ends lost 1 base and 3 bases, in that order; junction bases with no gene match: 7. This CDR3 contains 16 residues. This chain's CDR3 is CASSIGRGSGTDTQYF. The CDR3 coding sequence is TGTGCCAGTAGTATAGGCAGGGGGAGTGGGACAGATACGCAGTATTTT.

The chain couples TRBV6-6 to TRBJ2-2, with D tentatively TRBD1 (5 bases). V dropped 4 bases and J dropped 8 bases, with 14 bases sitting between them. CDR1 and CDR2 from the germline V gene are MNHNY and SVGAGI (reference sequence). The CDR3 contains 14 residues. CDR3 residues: CASSSFTGEGELFF. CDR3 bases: TGTGCCAGCAGTTCGTTTACAGGTGAAGGGGAGCTGTTTTTT.

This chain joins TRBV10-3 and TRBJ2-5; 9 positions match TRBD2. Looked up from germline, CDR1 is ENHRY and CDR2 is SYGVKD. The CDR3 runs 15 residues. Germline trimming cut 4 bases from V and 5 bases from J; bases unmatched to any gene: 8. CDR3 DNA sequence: TGTGCCATCAGTGGCGGGAGGGCCGTGGGGGAGACCCAGTACTTC. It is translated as CAISGGRAVGETQYF.

This CDR3 reads CASSYARLLGNQPQHF. The CDR3 DNA is TGTGCCAGCAGTTACGCCCGGTTATTAGGCAATCAGCCCCAGCATTTT. This rearrangement joins TRBV6-5 to TRBJ1-5; unclear D gene. Deletions cut 2 bases from V and 2 bases from J, with 13 bases between. CDR1 is MNHEY, CDR2 SVGAGI, per germline. The CDR3 covers 16 residues.

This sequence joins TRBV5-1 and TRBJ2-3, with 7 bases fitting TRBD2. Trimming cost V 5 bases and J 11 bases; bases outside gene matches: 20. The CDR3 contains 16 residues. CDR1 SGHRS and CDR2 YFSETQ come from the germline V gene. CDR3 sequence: CASRPGGENSLNMQYF. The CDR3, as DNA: TGCGCCAGCAGACCTGGGGGGGAGAACTCACTAAATATGCAGTATTTT.

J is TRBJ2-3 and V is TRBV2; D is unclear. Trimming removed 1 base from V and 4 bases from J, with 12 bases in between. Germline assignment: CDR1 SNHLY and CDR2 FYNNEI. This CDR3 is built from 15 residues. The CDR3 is CASSEGFRVPDTQYF. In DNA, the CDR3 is TGTGCCAGCAGTGAAGGGTTCCGCGTGCCAGATACGCAGTATTTT.

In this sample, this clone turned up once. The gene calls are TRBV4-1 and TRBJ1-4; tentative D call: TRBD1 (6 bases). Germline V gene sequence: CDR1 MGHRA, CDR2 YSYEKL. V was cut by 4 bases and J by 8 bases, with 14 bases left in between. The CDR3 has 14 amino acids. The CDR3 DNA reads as TGCGCCAGCAGCCCCGGGACCAGGGGAGAAAAACTGTTTTTT. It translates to CASSPGTRGEKLFF.

In DNA form, the CDR3 reads TGTGCCAGCAGCCAAGAAGGTGGGTCCACGTCCTACGAGCAGTACTTC. It specifies CASSQEGGSTSYEQYF. This sequence joins TRBV4-2 and TRBJ2-7; unclear D gene. The CDR3 is 16 amino acids. V was cut by 0 bases and J by 1 base, with 13 bases left in between. Looked up from germline, CDR1 is LGHNA and CDR2 is YNFKEQ.

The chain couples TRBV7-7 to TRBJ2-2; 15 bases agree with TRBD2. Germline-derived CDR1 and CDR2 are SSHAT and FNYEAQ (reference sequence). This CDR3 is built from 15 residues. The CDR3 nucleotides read TGTGCAACCGGGACTAGCGGGGGGAGAGACGGGGAGCTGTTTTTT. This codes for CATGTSGGRDGELFF.

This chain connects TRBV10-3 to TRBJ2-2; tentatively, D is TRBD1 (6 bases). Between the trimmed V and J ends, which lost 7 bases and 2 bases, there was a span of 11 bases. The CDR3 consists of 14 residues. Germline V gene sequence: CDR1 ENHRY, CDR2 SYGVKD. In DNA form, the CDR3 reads TGTGCCATCAACCAGGGACAAAACACCGGGGAGCTGTTTTTT. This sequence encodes CAINQGQNTGELFF.

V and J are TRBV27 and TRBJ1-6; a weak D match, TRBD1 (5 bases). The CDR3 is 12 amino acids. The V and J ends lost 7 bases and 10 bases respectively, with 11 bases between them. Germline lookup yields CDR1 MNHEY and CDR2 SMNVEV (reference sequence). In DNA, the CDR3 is TGTGCCAGCACCGGGACCGGGTCACCCCTCCACTTT. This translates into CASTGTGSPLHF.

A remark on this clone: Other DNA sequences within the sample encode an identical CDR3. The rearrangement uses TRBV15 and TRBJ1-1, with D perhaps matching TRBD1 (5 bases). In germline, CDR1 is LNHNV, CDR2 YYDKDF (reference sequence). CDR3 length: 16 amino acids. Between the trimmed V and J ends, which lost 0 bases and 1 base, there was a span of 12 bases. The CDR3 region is CATSRDRGTGNTEAFF. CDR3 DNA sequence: TGTGCCACCAGCAGAGATCGAGGAACAGGGAACACTGAAGCTTTCTTT.

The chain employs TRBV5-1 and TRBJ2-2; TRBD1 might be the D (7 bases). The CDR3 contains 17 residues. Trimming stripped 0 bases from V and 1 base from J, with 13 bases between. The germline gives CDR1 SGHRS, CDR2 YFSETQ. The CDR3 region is CASSLAAGGKNTGELFF. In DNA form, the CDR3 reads TGCGCCAGCAGCTTGGCGGCAGGGGGGAAGAACACCGGGGAGCTGTTTTTT. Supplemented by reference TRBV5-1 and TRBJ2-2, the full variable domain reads KAGVTQTPRYLIKTRGQQVTLSCSPISGHRSVSWYQQTPGQGLQFLFEYFSETQRNKGNFPGRFSGRQFSNSRSEMNVSTLELGDSALYLCASSLAAGGKNTGELFFGEGSRLTVL.

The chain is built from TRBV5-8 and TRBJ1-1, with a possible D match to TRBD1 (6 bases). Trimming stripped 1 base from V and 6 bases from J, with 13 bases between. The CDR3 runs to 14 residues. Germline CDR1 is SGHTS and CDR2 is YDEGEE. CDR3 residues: CASSLWPGEAEAFF. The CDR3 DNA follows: TGTGCCAGCAGCTTGTGGCCAGGGGAGGCTGAAGCTTTCTTT.

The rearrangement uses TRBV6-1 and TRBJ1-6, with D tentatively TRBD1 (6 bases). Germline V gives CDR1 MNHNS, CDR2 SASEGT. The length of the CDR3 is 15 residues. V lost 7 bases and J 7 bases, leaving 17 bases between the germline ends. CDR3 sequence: CASNQQGLRNSPLHF. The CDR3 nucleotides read TGTGCCAGCAACCAACAGGGTTTGAGGAATTCACCCCTCCACTTT.

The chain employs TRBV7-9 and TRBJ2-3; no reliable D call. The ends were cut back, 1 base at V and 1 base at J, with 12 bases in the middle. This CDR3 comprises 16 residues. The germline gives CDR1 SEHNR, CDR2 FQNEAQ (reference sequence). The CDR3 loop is CASSLGAGGGTDTQYF. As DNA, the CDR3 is TGTGCCAGCAGCTTAGGGGCAGGTGGGGGCACAGATACGCAGTATTTT.

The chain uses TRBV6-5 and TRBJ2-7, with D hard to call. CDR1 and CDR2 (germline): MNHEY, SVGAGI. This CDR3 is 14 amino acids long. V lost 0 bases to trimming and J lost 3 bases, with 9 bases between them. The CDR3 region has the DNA TGTGCCAGCAGTTACTCTCGGAGCCGCTACGAGCAGTACTTC. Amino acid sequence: CASSYSRSRYEQYF.